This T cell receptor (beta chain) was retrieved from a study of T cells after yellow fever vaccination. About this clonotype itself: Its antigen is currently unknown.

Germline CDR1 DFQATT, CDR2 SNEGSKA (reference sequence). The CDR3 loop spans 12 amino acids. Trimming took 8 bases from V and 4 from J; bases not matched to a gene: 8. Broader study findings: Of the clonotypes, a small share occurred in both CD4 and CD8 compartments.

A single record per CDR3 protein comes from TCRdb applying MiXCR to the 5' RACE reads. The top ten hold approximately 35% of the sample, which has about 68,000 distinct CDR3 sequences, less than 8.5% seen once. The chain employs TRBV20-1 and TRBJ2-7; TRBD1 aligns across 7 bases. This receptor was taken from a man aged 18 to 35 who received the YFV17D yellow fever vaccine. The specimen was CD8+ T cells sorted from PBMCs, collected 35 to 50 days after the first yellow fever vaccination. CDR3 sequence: CSTRDSIYEQYF. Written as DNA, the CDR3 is TGCAGTACCCGGGACAGTATTTACGAGCAGTACTTC.